This is a list of T cell receptor beta chains from one sample in a study of Graves' ophthalmopathy and Graves' hyperthyroidism. Via MiXCR, TCRdb re-called the multiplex PCR reads, giving one row per CDR3 protein. The data contain 680,000 or so distinct CDR3 sequences, about 24% of them seen just once; the ten biggest clones take up roughly 6.9%. Sequencing was performed on peripheral blood. The receptors here all came from a woman aged 18-30 years with stable Graves' hyperthyroidism. Some clones in this sample may be carry-over from other donors' samples. Each CDR3 is given with its conserved first and last residue. A D gene is named only where the DNA matches it firmly. A row's size may be missing; if present it is once, few, many or a size class.

>15|TRBD1|TRBJ1-2|many|TRBV6-1
TGTGCCAGCAGTGAACGACAGGGGAGTATCTATGGCTACACCTTC
CASSERQGSIYGYTF
>13|-|TRBJ1-1|-|TRBV20-1
TGCAGTGCTAACCCCCGAGGGGTGCCTGAAGCTTTCTTT
CSANPRGVPEAFF
>11|-|TRBJ2-7|few|TRBV4-1
TGCGCCAGCAGCCTAGGATCGAAACAGTACTTC
CASSLGSKQYF
>16|TRBD1|TRBJ2-7|many|TRBV28
TGTGCCAGCAGTCCATCCGGGACAGCGCCAAACTACGAGCAGTACTTC
CASSPSGTAPNYEQYF
>13|-|TRBJ1-1|-|TRBV4-2
TGTGCCAGCAGCCAAGATCCGGGGTTGGCAGCTTTCTTT
CASSQDPGLAAFF
>16|-|TRBJ2-2|many|TRBV2
TGTGCCAGCAGAGCAGCCGGCTCTACGAACACCGGGGAGCTGTTTTTT
CASRAAGSTNTGELFF
>14|-|TRBJ2-2|few|TRBV4-1
TGCGCCAGCAGCCAACGTCCCGTCACCGGGGAGCTGTTTTTT
CASSQRPVTGELFF
>13|-|TRBJ2-7|many|TRBV7-2
TGTGCCAGCAGCCGGAGAGCCGCCTACGAGCAGTACTTC
CASSRRAAYEQYF
>15|-|TRBJ1-1|-|TRBV4-2
TGTGCCAGCAGCCAAGAAGGCTTGCAGAACACTGAAGCTTTCTTT
CASSQEGLQNTEAFF
>18|TRBD2|TRBJ2-5|-|TRBV11-2
TGTGCCAGCAGCCTACAGGGCGCGAGGACTAGCGGACAAGAGACCCAGTACTTC
CASSLQGARTSGQETQYF
>15|-|TRBJ1-3|-|TRBV29-1
TGCAGCGTTTGGGTAGGGGCCAGCTCTGGAAACACCATATATTTT
CSVWVGASSGNTIYF
>16|TRBD2|TRBJ2-5|-|TRBV11-2
TGTGCCAGCAGCTTAAGGGGCGGGAGTGTACAAGAGACCCAGTACTTC
CASSLRGGSVQETQYF
>16|-|TRBJ2-2|many|TRBV11-2
TGTGCCAGCAGCCCTCGCCTGTCCGCGAACACCGGGGAGCTGTTTTTT
CASSPRLSANTGELFF
>14|-|TRBJ2-7|many|TRBV29-1
TGCAGCGTTGTGTCGCCTGACAGGACGGGGGAGCAGTACTTC
CSVVSPDRTGEQYF
>15|-|TRBJ2-5|few|TRBV6-1
TGTGCCAGCAGTGAACGGGGCAGGGCGTTGAAGACCCAGTACTTC
CASSERGRALKTQYF
>17|TRBD2|TRBJ2-2|many|TRBV28
TGTGCCAGCAGTTTATCCCCCCCGGGACTAGCACGCCGGGAGCTGTTTTTT
CASSLSPPGLARRELFF
>13|-|TRBJ1-1|many|TRBV30
TGTGCCTGGCGTTCGGGGCCTGGCACTGAAGCTTTCTTT
CAWRSGPGTEAFF
>11|-|TRBJ2-2|many|TRBV6-5
TGTGCCAGCAGTTACGATCGGGAGCTGTTTTTT
CASSYDRELFF
>13|-|TRBJ1-1|-|TRBV20-1
TGCAGTGCTCGACGGGACCGCCTAACTGAAGCTTTCTTT
CSARRDRLTEAFF
>15|TRBD1|TRBJ1-2|few|TRBV4-1
TGCGCCAGCAGCGATATTACAGGGGAACTGTGGGGCTACACCTTC
CASSDITGELWGYTF
>11|TRBD1|TRBJ1-1|-|TRBV2
TGTGCCAGCACCACGACAGGGCAAGCTTTCTTT
CASTTTGQAFF
>16|-|TRBJ2-7|many|TRBV6-2/TRBV6-3
TGTGCCAGCAGTTACTCGGTAAACCGGGAGACCTACGAGCAGTACTTC
CASSYSVNRETYEQYF
>13|-|TRBJ2-5|-|TRBV12-3/TRBV12-4
TGTGCCAGCGGTTTAAACCTTCAAGAGACCCAGTACTTC
CASGLNLQETQYF
>13|-|TRBJ1-1|few|TRBV30
TGTGCCTGGAGTGGAAACGTGAACACTGAAGCTTTCTTT
CAWSGNVNTEAFF
>16|-|TRBJ2-5|-|TRBV7-8
TGTGCCAGCAGCTTAGCCCAGGGGAGGGCCTTTGAGACCCAGTACTTC
CASSLAQGRAFETQYF
>13|TRBD2|TRBJ2-2|-|TRBV20-1
TGCAGTGCTAGCGGGGGGGTTACCGGGGAGCTGTTTTTT
CSASGGVTGELFF
>13|-|TRBJ1-1|many|TRBV20-1
TGCAGTGCAATGGGGCAGTTTGAAAGGAAAGCTTTCTTT
CSAMGQFERKAFF
>14|-|TRBJ1-2|many|TRBV29-1
TGCAGCGTTGAAGATCTGGCGGGGGCTGGGGGCTACACCTTC
CSVEDLAGAGGYTF
>15|-|TRBJ1-2|few|TRBV24-1
TGTGCCACCAGTGATCCGATCCGTGGGAACTATGGCTACACCTTC
CATSDPIRGNYGYTF
>14|-|TRBJ2-3|-|TRBV6-1
TGTGCCAGCAGGCCCGGAGAGGCCGGTTGGACGCAGTATTTT
CASRPGEAGWTQYF
>14|-|TRBJ1-6|-|TRBV5-5
TGCGCCAGCAGCCAACAGGGAGGGTTATCACCCCTCCACTTT
CASSQQGGLSPLHF
>15|TRBD2|TRBJ2-7|many|TRBV4-2
TGTGCCAGCAGCCAAGATGGCCTAGCGGGAGACGAGCAGTACTTC
CASSQDGLAGDEQYF
>15|-|TRBJ1-2|many|TRBV7-8
TGTGCCAGCAGCTTAAAACTCAGGGGTGACTATGGCTACACCTTC
CASSLKLRGDYGYTF
>13|-|TRBJ2-5|many|TRBV12-3/TRBV12-4
TGTGCCAGCACCCTCCTAGGCCAAGAGACCCAGTACTTC
CASTLLGQETQYF
>14|TRBD2|TRBJ2-5|few|TRBV28
TGTGCCAGCAGCGCAGCGCGGGAGACGGAGACCCAGTACTTC
CASSAARETETQYF
>14|-|TRBJ1-1|many|TRBV12-3/TRBV12-4
TGCGCCAGCAGCTTTCGGGGGGGAAACACTGAAGCTTTCTTT
CASSFRGGNTEAFF
>15|TRBD1|TRBJ1-5|many|TRBV5-6
TGTGCCAGCAGCTGGGGACAGGGCGAGGGTCAGCCCCAGCATTTT
CASSWGQGEGQPQHF
>13|-|TRBJ1-2|many|TRBV20-1
TGCAGTGCCCCCCGGACAGAAAGCTATGGCTACACCTTC
CSAPRTESYGYTF
>11|-|TRBJ1-3|many|TRBV30
TGTGCCTGGGACAGGGGAAACACCATATATTTT
CAWDRGNTIYF
>14|-|TRBJ2-4|many|TRBV6-1
TGTGCCAGCAGTCCACCGGGAGCCAAAAACATTCAGTACTTC
CASSPPGAKNIQYF
>14|-|TRBJ2-7|many|TRBV28
TGTGCCAGCAGTTTAGGCGGGCCGGACGGCGAGCAGTACTTC
CASSLGGPDGEQYF
>16|-|TRBJ1-6|many|TRBV3-1
TGTGCCAGCAGCCAAGGAGACAGGCTCATGAATTCACCCCTCCACTTT
CASSQGDRLMNSPLHF
>16|TRBD2|TRBJ2-2|-|TRBV3-1
TGTGCCAGCAGCCAGGGACTAGCTTCAAGGACCGGGGAGCTGTTTTTT
CASSQGLASRTGELFF
>13|-|TRBJ1-1|many|TRBV6-1
TGTGCCAGCAGGGGAGGGGAGGGGATTGAAGCTTTCTTT
CASRGGEGIEAFF
>15|-|TRBJ2-2|many|TRBV12-3/TRBV12-4
TGTGCCAGCAGATACTGGACAGAGAACACCGGGGAGCTGTTTTTT
CASRYWTENTGELFF
>13|-|TRBJ2-7|many|TRBV5-1
TGCGCCAGCAGCTTTGGGATAGGGGAAGAGCAGTACTTC
CASSFGIGEEQYF
>16|TRBD2|TRBJ2-2|many|TRBV11-2
TGTGCCAGCAGCCCGGGACTAGCGGGAGTTCTCGGGGAGCTGTTTTTT
CASSPGLAGVLGELFF
>13|-|TRBJ1-1|many|TRBV7-9
TGTGCCAGCAGCTTTGAATTTGCGACTGAAGCTTTCTTT
CASSFEFATEAFF
>13|TRBD1|TRBJ1-2|-|TRBV29-1
TGCAGCGTTGGGACAGGGGAGGACTATGGCTTCACCTTC
CSVGTGEDYGFTF
>12|-|TRBJ1-1|few|TRBV30
TGTGCCTGGATAGGAGTCTACACTGAAGCTTTCTTT
CAWIGVYTEAFF
>14|-|TRBJ1-5|-|TRBV2
TGTGCCAGCATGGCGGACGTTAGCAATCAGCCCCAGCATTTT
CASMADVSNQPQHF
>16|-|TRBJ1-1|-|TRBV6-1
TGTGCCAGCAGTGTAATTGGGGGCTCAATGAACACTGAAGCTTTCTTT
CASSVIGGSMNTEAFF
>15|-|TRBJ2-2|-|TRBV11-2
TGTGCCAGCAGCCCTTCCATCCGTGTCACCGGGGAGCTGTTTTTT
CASSPSIRVTGELFF
>14|TRBD1|TRBJ1-5|-|TRBV20-1
TGCAGTCGAGCAAAAGGGACAGGGGGACAGCTCCAGCATTTT
CSRAKGTGGQLQHF